The 3 T cell receptor beta chains below were found in one sample sequenced in a study of cytomegalovirus exposure and HLA in healthy donors. Primers included in the PCR were 60 Vbeta and 13 Jbeta primers. Here immunoSEQ multiplex PCR was the method, and the copy in TCRdb shows in-frame clones only, minus some. The table includes approximately 170,000 clones, over 80% detected once. The sequenced sample was PBMCs. The receptors come from a boy aged 2 to 9 in good health and CMV-seronegative.

The chain links TRBV4-1 to TRBJ2-7; D possibly corresponds to TRBD1 (6 bases). This CDR3 region has 15 residues. Germline V CDR1 and CDR2: MGHRA, YSYEKL. V lost 0 bases and J lost 0, with 9 bases in between. This CDR3 reads CASSQEGAYSYEQYF. The DNA of the CDR3 is TGCGCCAGCAGCCAAGAGGGGGCTTACTCCTACGAGCAGTACTTC.

The chain recombines TRBV7-9 with TRBJ1-3, with TRBD1 identical over 7 bases. This CDR3 region has 18 residues. The germline V gene has CDR1 SEHNR and CDR2 FQNEAQ (reference sequence). Trimming cost V 0 bases and J 3 bases; bases outside gene matches: 11. This CDR3 reads CASSLASSYRGSGNTIYF. DNA for the CDR3: TGTGCCAGCAGCTTAGCCTCTTCTTACAGGGGAAGTGGAAACACCATATATTTT.

This clone has just one count. The gene calls are TRBV10-3 and TRBJ1-1; D possibly corresponds to TRBD1 (6 bases). V was shortened by 11 bases and J by 4 bases, with 17 bases between the two germline ends. Germline CDR1 and CDR2: ENHRY and SYGVKD. The CDR3 consists of 13 residues. Written as DNA, the CDR3 is TGTGCCGTTAGGGTGGGGGCTTTCACTGAAGCTTTCTTT. Its protein is CAVRVGAFTEAFF.